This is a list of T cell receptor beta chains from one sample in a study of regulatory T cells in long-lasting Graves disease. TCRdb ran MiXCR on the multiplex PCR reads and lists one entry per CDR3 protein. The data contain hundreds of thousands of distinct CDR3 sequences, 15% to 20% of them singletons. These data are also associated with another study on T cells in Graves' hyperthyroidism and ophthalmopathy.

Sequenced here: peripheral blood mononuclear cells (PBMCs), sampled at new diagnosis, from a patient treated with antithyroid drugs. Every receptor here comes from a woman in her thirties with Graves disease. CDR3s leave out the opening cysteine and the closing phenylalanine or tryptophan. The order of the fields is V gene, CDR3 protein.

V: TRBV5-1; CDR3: ASSLAPASGGKDYGYT
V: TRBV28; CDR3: ASRALLRAGNQPQH
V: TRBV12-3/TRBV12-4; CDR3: ASSSQGLTQH
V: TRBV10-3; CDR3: AISGGTGSGYEQY
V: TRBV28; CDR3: ATLEGGAEAF
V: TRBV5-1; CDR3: ASRWEQDSDTQY
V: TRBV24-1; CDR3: ATSSSLGTDIAKNIQY
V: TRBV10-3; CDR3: AISDQGQPSSGNTIY
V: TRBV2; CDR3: ASSEEGPSQPQH
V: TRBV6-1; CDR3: ASSEFLAGLGQPQH
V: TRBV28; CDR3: ASSSDSPLGEQY
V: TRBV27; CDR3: ASRDLDTQY
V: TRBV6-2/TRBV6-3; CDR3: ASRAGQGFNEQF
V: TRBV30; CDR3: AWSVSSNHEQF
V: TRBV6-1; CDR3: ASKSRGSNQPQH
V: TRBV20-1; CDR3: SARPPATGGYT
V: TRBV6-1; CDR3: ASSRQASGNTIY
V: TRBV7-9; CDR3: ASSGSGLVDYRGYT
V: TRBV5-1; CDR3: ASKSGTGMNEQF
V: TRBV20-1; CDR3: SASPHSDTQY
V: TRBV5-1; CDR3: ASSLDGIEAF
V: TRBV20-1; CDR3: SYTGDAYEQY
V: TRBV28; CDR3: ASSLRQGLYSGANVLT
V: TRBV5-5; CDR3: ASSFGLGRDGYGYT
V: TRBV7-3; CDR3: ASSLTSGSARGTDTQY
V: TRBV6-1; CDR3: ASRTVGGGSPYSDEQF
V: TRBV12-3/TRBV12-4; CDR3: ASSFLGLAGEQF
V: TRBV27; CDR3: ASSLFYFGQAEYEQY
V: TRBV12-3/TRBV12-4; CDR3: ASSLAVGSGNTQY
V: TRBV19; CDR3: ASSIDRNSREY
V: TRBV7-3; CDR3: ASTEGTQY
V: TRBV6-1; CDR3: ASSQSGVAGKNNEQF
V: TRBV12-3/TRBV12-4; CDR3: ASSSYRSQETQY
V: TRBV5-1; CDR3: ASSFTGTMNTEAF
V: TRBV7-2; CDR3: ASSFATQPQH
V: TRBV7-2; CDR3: ASSLHTGSTDTQY
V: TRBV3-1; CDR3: ASSQDYGLTDTQY
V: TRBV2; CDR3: ATTPGNTEAF
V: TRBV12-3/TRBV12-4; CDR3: ASRYSPGTSGSSYNEQF
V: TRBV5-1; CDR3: ASSLDQGFGYEQY
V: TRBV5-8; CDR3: ASSLLRQGAGTEAF
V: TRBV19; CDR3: ASSPKPGQGFPYEQY
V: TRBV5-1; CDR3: ASKREGTYEQY
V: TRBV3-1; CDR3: ASSPRGQHSYEQY
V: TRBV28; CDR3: ASKWDFGGGWGTDTQY
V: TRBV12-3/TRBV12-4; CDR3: ASSRRIETSSYEQY
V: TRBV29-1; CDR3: SVAPGTGITDTQY
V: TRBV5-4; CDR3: ARDSSGSRNEQF
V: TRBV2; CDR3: ASSSDFGQETQY
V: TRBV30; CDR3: AWTWALAGGPDTQY
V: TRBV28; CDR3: ASSSQGQLSYEQY
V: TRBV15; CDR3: ATSRDTPWDEQF